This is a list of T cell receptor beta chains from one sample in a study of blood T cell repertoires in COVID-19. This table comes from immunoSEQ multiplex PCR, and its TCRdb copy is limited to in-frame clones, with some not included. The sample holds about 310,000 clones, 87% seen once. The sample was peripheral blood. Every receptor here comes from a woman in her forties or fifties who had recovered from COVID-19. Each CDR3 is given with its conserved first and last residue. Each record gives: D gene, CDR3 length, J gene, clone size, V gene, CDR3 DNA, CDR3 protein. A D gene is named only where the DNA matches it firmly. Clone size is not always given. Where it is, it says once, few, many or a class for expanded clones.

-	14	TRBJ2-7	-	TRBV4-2	TGTGCCAGCAGCCAAGATCTAGATCCCTACGAGCAGTACTTC	CASSQDLDPYEQYF
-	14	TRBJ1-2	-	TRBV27	TGTGCCAGCAGTTTACGGGCGGGAAACTATGGCTACACCTTC	CASSLRAGNYGYTF
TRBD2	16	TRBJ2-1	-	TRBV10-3	TGTGCCATCAGGGATAAGCGGGAGATAGGGTACAATGAGCAGTTCTTC	CAIRDKREIGYNEQFF
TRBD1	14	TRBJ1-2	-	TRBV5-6	TGTGCCAGCAGCTCTAAACAGGGGGCTGCCGGCTACACCTTC	CASSSKQGAAGYTF
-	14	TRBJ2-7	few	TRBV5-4	TGTGCCAGCAGCTCGGGGGTAGCTGCCGGAGAGCAGTACTTC	CASSSGVAAGEQYF
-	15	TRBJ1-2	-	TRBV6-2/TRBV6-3	TGTGCCAGCAGTTACGGTTCTGGGAGTAACTATGGCTACACCTTC	CASSYGSGSNYGYTF
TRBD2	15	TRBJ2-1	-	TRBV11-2	TGTGCCAGCAGTTGGGGTAGCGGGGGCAGTAATGAGCAGTTCTTC	CASSWGSGGSNEQFF
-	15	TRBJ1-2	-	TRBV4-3	TGCGCCAGCAGCCAAGCCGGGTTGGAGAGCTATGGCTACACCTTC	CASSQAGLESYGYTF
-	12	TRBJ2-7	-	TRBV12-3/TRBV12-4	TGTGCCAGCACCAGGGGAGTCTACGAGCAGTACTTC	CASTRGVYEQYF
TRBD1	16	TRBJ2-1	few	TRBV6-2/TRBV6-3	TGTGCCAGCAGTTACTCCCACAGGGGTGCTAACAATGAGCAGTTCTTC	CASSYSHRGANNEQFF
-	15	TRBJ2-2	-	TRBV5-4	TGTGCCAGTTCACCGGGGGGCATCGTCACCGGGGAGCTGTTTTTT	CASSPGGIVTGELFF
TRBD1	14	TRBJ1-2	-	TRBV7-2	TGTGCCAGCAGCATAAAGACAGGGATCTATGGCTACACCTTC	CASSIKTGIYGYTF
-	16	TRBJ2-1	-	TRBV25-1	TGTGCCAGCAGTGAACGAACTATAGCTGCGGGCAATGAGCAGTTCTTC	CASSERTIAAGNEQFF
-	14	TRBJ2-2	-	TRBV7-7	TGTGCTAGCAGCAAAAGCGTGAGCACCGGGGAGCTGTTTTTT	CASSKSVSTGELFF
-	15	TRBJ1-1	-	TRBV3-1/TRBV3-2	TGTGCCAGCAGCCAAGGACAGATCATGAACACTGAAGCTTTCTTT	CASSQGQIMNTEAFF
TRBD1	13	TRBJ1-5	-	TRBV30	TGTGCCTGGAGACAGGGGAGAGATCAGCCCCAGCATTTT	CAWRQGRDQPQHF
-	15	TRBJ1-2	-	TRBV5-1	TGCGCCAGCAGTCTCCAGCACGGGTTCGACTATGGCTACACCTTC	CASSLQHGFDYGYTF
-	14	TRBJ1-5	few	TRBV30	TGTGCCTGGAGTAGGGGACTGCTCAATCAGCCCCAGCATTTT	CAWSRGLLNQPQHF
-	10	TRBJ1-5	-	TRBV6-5	TGTGCCATCCTAAATCAGCCCCAGCATTTT	CAILNQPQHF
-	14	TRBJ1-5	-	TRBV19	TGTGCCAGTAGTCCCCGACAGGGCAATCAGCCCCAGCATTTT	CASSPRQGNQPQHF
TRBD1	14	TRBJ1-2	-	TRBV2	TGTGCCAGCAGTGAAAGGCAGGGGGACTATGGCTACACCTTC	CASSERQGDYGYTF
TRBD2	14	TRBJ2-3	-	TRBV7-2	TGTGCCAGCAGAAGCGGGAGGGCCCGCGATACGCAGTATTTT	CASRSGRARDTQYF
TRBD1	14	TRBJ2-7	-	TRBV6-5	TGTGCCAGCAGGACGGACAGGGCCTCCTACGAGCAGTACTTC	CASRTDRASYEQYF
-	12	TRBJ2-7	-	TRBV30	TGTGCCTGGAGTGAAATCGCCTACGAGCAGTACTTC	CAWSEIAYEQYF
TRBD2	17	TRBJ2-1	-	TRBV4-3	TGCGCCAGCAGCCAAGGACTAGCGGGAGACCTAGGAAGGGAGCAGTTCTTC	CASSQGLAGDLGREQFF
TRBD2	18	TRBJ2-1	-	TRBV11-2	TGTGCCAGCAGCTTAGCACGGGGGACTAGCGGGAGCGGCGATGAGCAGTTCTTC	CASSLARGTSGSGDEQFF
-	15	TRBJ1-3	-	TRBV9	TGTGCCAGCAGCGTAGGGTCGGTATCTGGAAACACCATATATTTT	CASSVGSVSGNTIYF
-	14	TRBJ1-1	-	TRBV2	TGTGCCAGCAGTCAAACGGGGAGGAACACTGAAGCTTTCTTT	CASSQTGRNTEAFF
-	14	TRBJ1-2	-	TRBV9	TGTGCCAGCAGCGTAGCAGCGCAGGGAGGAGGCTACACCTTC	CASSVAAQGGGYTF
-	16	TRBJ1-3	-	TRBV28	TGTGCCAGCAGTTTTGCGGGGCTTCACTCTGGAAACACCATATATTTT	CASSFAGLHSGNTIYF
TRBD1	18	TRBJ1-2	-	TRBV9	TGTGCCAGCAGCGTATCCCACCAGGGGGCCCTAGCTAACTATGGCTACACCTTC	CASSVSHQGALANYGYTF
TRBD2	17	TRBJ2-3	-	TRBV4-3	TGCGCCAGCAGCCAAGATCTTTCTGGGCTAGCGGGGTGGACCCAGTATTTT	CASSQDLSGLAGWTQYF
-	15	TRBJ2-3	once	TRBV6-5	TGTGCCAGCAGTTACTCAGGACAGCTCACAGATACGCAGTATTTT	CASSYSGQLTDTQYF
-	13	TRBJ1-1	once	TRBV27	TGTGCCAGCAGTTACAGCACAGGGTACGCAGCTTTCTTT	CASSYSTGYAAFF
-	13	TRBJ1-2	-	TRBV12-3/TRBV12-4	TGTGCCAGCAGTTTTAGAGGGGGCTATGGCTACACCTTC	CASSFRGGYGYTF
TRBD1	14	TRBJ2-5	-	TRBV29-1	TGCAGCGTTGAGGGGACAGGGGGAAGAGAGACCCAGTACTTC	CSVEGTGGRETQYF
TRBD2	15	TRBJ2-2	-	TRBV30	TGTGCCTGGAGTCGCGGGGGGGCGAACACCGGGGAGCTGTTTTTT	CAWSRGGANTGELFF
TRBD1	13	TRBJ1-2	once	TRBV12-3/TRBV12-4	TGTGCCAGCAGTCGGACAGGGCGCGATAGGGGGGCCTTC	CASSRTGRDRGAF
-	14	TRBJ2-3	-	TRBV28	TGTGCCAGCAGTCCTGCCGGGGACACAGATACGCAGTATTTT	CASSPAGDTDTQYF
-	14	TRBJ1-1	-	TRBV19	TGTGCCAGTAGCCTGACAGAGATGAACACTGAAGCTTTCTTT	CASSLTEMNTEAFF
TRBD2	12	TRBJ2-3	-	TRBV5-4	TGTGCCAGCAGCTTGGAAGGGACTAGAGCGTATTTT	CASSLEGTRAYF
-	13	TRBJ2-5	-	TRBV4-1	TGCGCCAGCAGCGCGCGACTTCAAGAGACCCAGTACTTC	CASSARLQETQYF